What follows are 6 T cell receptor beta chains derived from one specimen sequenced in a study of T cells in Graves' hyperthyroidism and ophthalmopathy. RNA transcripts served as the template for amplifying TCR beta CDR3 regions. TCR CDR3 regions were first amplified by RT-PCR with HTBI primers. TCRdb passed the multiplex PCR reads through MiXCR, listing each CDR3 protein once. Of around 760,000 distinct CDR3 sequences listed, around a third are singletons. The sample consisted of blood. The receptors were gathered from a woman aged 40 to 50 with Graves' hyperthyroidism.

The chain employs TRBV25-1 and TRBJ1-2; unclear D gene. This CDR3 spans 13 amino acids. Trimming shortened V by 5 bases and J by 7 bases, and 14 bases separated the two germline ends. Germline V CDR1 and CDR2: MGHDK, SYGVNS. CDR3 sequence reads: CASSLSNSRGYTF. DNA for the CDR3: TGTGCCAGCAGTTTATCTAACAGCCGTGGCTACACCTTC.

This clonotype was seen ten or more times. The chain carries TRBV24-1 and TRBJ2-7, with D perhaps matching TRBD1 (5 bases). V lost 6 bases to trimming and J lost 5 bases, with 7 bases between them. Germline V CDR1 and CDR2: KGHDR, SFDVKD. The CDR3 has 11 amino acids. CDR3 DNA sequence: TGTGCCACCAGTCTCAGGGACGAGCAGTACTTC. It is translated as CATSLRDEQYF.

This clonotype came up many times. The V and J genes are TRBV20-1 and TRBJ2-7, with a possible D match to TRBD2 (6 bases). Germline loops: CDR1 DFQATT, CDR2 SNEGSKA (reference sequence). V dropped 6 bases and J dropped 6 bases, with 21 bases sitting between them. This CDR3 is 14 amino acids long. CDR3 amino acids: CSAPLGSGHSEQYF. The CDR3 region has the DNA TGCAGTGCCCCTCTGGGTAGCGGACACTCCGAGCAGTACTTC.

The chain combines TRBV28 with TRBJ1-1, with 7 positions matching TRBD1. The CDR3 covers 15 residues. Per germline, CDR1 MDHEN and CDR2 SYDVKM. V shed 6 bases and J 3 bases; nucleotides not matched to a gene: 10. The CDR3 nucleotides are TGTGCCAGCAGCTTACAGGGGAGTGTGGACACTGAAGCTTTCTTT. It translates to CASSLQGSVDTEAFF.

A few counts support this clonotype. The chain couples TRBV5-1 to TRBJ1-2, with 7 bases matching TRBD1. The J segment lost 2 bases and the V segment lost 2 bases, leaving 3 bases of the junction unmatched. Germline V gene sequence: CDR1 SGHRS, CDR2 YFSETQ. The CDR3 sequence is 14 residues long. The CDR3 here is CASSFGTVNYGYTF. CDR3 sequence (DNA): TGCGCCAGCAGCTTCGGGACAGTCAACTATGGCTACACCTTC.

There are many counts of this clonotype. The chain links TRBV15 to TRBJ1-5; no firm D call. Germline CDR1 LNHNV, CDR2 YYDKDF (reference sequence). Trimming stripped 4 bases from V and 11 bases from J, with 12 bases between. The CDR3 is made up of 12 amino acids. The CDR3 sequence: CATSTDSPTQHF. The CDR3 region has the DNA TGTGCCACCAGCACGGACTCGCCGACCCAGCATTTT.